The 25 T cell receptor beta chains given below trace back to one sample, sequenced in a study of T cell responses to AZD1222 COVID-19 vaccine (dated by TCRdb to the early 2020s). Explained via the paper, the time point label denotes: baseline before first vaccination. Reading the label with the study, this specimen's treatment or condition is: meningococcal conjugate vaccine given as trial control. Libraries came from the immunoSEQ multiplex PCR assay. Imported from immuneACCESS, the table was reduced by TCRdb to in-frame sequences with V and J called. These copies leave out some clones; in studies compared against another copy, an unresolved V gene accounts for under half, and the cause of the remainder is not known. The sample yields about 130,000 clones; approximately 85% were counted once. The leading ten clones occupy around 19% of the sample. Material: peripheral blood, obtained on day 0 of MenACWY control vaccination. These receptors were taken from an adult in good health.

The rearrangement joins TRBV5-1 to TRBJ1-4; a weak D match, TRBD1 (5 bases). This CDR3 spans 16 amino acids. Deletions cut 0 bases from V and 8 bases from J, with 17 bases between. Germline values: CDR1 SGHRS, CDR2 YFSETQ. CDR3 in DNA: TGCGCCAGCAGCTTGGATGGGAGGGGTATAAAGGAAAAACTGTTTTTT. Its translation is CASSLDGRGIKEKLFF.

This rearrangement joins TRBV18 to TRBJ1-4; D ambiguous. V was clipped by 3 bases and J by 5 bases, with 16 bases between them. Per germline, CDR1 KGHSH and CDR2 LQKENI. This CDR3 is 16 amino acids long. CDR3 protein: CASSPYSRGMNEKLFF. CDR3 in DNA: TGTGCCAGCTCACCTTATAGTAGAGGGATGAATGAAAAACTGTTTTTT.

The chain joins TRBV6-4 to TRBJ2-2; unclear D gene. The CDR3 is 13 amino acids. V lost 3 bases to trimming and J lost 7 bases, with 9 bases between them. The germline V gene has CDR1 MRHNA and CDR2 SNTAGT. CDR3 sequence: CASSDRRGGELFF. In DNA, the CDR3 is TGTGCCAGCAGTGATAGGCGTGGCGGGGAGCTGTTTTTT.

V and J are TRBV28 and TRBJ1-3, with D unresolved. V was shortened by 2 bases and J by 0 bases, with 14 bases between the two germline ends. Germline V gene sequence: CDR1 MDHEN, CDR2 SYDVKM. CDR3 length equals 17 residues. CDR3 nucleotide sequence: TGTGCCAGCAGTTTAACCCCAAGCGGGCGCTCTGGAAACACCATATATTTT. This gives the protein CASSLTPSGRSGNTIYF.

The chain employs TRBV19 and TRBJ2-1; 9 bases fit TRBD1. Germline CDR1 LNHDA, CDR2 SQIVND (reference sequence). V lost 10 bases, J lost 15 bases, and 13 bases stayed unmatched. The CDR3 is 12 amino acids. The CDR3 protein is CATHPGTGMLFF. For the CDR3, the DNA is TGTGCCACTCATCCCGGGACAGGGATGTTGTTCTTC.

The CDR3: CASSVTDTTYEQYF. In DNA form, the CDR3 reads TGTGCCAGCAGCGTCACGGACACAACCTACGAGCAGTACTTC. The gene calls are TRBV9 and TRBJ2-7; a possible D gene is TRBD1 (5 bases). Trimming pared 2 bases from V and 2 bases from J, leaving 11 bases between. The CDR3 runs 14 residues. Germline CDR1 is SGDLS and CDR2 is YYNGEE.

CDR3: CASSLGTGISYEQYF. CDR3 in DNA: TGTGCCAGCAGCTTGGGGACAGGGATATCCTACGAGCAGTACTTC. The chain is built from TRBV5-4 and TRBJ2-7; 8 nucleotides align to TRBD1. This CDR3 region has 15 residues. Germline loops: CDR1 SGHNT, CDR2 YYREEE (reference sequence). Trimming removed 0 bases from V and 1 base from J; junction bases left unmatched: 3.

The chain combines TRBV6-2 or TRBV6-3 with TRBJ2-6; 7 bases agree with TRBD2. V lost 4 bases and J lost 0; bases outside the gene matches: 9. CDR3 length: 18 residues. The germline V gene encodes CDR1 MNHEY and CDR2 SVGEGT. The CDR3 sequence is CASSSQGGPNSGANVLTF. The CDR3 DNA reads TGTGCCAGCAGTTCCCAGGGAGGGCCGAACTCTGGGGCCAACGTCCTGACTTTC.

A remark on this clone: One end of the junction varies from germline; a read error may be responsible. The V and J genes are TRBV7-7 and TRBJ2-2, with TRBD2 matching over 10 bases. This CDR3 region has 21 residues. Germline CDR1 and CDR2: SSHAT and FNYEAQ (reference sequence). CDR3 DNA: TGTGCTAGCAGCACCAAGCTGGCCAGCGGGAGGGCCAAGGACCGCACCGGGGAGCTGTTTTTT. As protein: CASSTKLASGRAKDRTGELFF.

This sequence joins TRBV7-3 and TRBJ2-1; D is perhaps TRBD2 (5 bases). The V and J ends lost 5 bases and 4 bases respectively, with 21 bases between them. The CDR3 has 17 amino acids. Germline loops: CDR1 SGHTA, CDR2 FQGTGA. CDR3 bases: TGTGCCAGCAGCACCCGCCGCAGCGGCGCGAGGTACAATGAGCAGTTCTTC. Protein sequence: CASSTRRSGARYNEQFF.

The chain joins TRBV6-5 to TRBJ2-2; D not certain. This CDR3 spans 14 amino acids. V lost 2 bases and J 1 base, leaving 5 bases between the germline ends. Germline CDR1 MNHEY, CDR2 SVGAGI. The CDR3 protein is CASSYARNTGELFF. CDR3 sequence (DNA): TGTGCCAGCAGTTACGCAAGGAACACCGGGGAGCTGTTTTTT.

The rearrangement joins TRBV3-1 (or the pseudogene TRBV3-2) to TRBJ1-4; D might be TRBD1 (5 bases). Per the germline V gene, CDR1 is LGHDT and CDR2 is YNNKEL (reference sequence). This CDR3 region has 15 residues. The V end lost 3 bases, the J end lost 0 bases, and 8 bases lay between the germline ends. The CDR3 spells CASSQRTPTNEKLFF. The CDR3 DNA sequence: TGTGCCAGCAGCCAGCGGACACCAACTAATGAAAAACTGTTTTTT.

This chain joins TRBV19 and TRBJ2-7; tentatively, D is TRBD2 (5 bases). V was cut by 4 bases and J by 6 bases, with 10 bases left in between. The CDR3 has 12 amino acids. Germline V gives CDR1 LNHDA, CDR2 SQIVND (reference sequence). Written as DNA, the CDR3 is TGTGCCAGTAGTAAGAGTGCGGGCGAGCAGTACTTC. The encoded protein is CASSKSAGEQYF.

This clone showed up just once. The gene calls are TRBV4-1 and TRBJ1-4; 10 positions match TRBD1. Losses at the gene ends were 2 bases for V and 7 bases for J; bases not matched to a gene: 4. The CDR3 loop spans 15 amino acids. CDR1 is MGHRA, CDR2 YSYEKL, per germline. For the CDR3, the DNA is TGCGCCAGCAGCCAAAAGACAGGGGGCTTTGAAAAACTGTTTTTT. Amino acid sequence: CASSQKTGGFEKLFF.

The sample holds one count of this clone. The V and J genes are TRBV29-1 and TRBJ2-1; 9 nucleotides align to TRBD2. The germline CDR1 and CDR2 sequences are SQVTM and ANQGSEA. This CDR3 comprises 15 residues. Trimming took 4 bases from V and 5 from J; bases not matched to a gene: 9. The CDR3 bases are TGCAGCGTTGGGCGGGTTCTAGCGGGACACAATGAGCAGTTCTTC. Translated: CSVGRVLAGHNEQFF.

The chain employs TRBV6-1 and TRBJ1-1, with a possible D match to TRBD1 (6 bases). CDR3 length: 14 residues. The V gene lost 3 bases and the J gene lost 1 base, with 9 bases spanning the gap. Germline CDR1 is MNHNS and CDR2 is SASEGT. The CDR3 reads CASSETGRNTEAFF. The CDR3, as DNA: TGTGCCAGCAGTGAGACAGGCCGGAACACTGAAGCTTTCTTT.

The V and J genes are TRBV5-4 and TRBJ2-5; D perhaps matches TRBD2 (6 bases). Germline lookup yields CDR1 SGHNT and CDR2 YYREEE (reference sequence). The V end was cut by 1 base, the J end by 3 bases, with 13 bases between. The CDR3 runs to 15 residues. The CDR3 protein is CASSLIFGGKETQYF. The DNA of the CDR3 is TGTGCCAGCAGCTTGATATTCGGGGGAAAAGAGACCCAGTACTTC.

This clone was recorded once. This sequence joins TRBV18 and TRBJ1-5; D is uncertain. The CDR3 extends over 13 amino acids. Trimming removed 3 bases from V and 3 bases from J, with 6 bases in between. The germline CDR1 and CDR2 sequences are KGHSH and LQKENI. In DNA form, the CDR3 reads TGTGCCAGCTCACCGCAGCACAATCAGCCCCAGCATTTT. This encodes CASSPQHNQPQHF.

The DNA of the CDR3 is TGTGCCAGCAGCTTGGGGTTTGTTGGGGGGAGCTCCTACGAGCAGTACTTC. It yields the protein CASSLGFVGGSSYEQYF. V and J are TRBV5-5 and TRBJ2-7; TRBD2 might be the D (6 bases). The CDR3 is 17 amino acids. CDR1 and CDR2 from the germline V gene are SGHKS and YYEKEE (reference sequence). The V gene lost 0 bases and the J gene lost 0 bases, with 16 bases spanning the gap.

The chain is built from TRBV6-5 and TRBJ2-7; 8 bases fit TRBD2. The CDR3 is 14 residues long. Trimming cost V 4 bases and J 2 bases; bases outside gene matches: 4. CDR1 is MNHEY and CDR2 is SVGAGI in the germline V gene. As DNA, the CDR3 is TGTGCCAGCAGTTTAGCGGGGCCAACCTACGAGCAGTACTTC. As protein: CASSLAGPTYEQYF.

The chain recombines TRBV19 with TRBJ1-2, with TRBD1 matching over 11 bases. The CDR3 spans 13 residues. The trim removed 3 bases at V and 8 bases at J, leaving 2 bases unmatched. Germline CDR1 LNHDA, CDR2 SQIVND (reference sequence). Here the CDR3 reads CASSMDRGLGYTF. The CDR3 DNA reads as TGTGCCAGTAGTATGGACAGGGGGCTCGGCTACACCTTC.

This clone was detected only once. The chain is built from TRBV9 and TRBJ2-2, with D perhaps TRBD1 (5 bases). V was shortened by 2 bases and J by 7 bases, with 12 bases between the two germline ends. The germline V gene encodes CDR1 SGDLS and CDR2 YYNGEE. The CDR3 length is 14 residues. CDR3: CASSVQRGYGELFF. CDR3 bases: TGTGCCAGCAGCGTGCAAAGGGGCTACGGGGAGCTGTTTTTT.

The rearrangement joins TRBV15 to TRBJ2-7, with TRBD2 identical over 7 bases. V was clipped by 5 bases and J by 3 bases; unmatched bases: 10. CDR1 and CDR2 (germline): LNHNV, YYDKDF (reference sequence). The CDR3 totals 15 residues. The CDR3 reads CATSYSSLADYEQYF. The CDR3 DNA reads TGTGCCACCAGCTACTCTTCCCTAGCGGACTACGAGCAGTACTTC. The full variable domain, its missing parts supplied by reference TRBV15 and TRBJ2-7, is DAMVIQNPRYQVTQFGKPVTLSCSQTLNHNVMYWYQQKSSQAPKLLFHYYDKDFNNEADTPDNFQSRRPNTSFCFLDIRSPGLGDTAMYLCATSYSSLADYEQYFGPGTRLTVT.

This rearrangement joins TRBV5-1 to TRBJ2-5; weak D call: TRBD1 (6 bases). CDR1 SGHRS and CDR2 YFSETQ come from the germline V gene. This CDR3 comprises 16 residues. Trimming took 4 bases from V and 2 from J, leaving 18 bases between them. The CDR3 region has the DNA TGCGCCAGCAGCATGGGGGCGCACAGACCACAAGAGACCCAGTACTTC. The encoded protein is CASSMGAHRPQETQYF.

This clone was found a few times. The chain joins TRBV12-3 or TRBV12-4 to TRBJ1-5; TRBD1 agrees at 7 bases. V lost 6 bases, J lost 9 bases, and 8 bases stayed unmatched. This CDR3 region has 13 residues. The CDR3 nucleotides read TGTGCCAGCAGCCCGACAGGGCTACTGCCCCAGCATTTT. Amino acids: CASSPTGLLPQHF.